Shown below are 7 T cell receptor beta chains from a single sample sequenced in a study of cytotoxic CD8 clonotypes in ibrutinib-treated CLL. Some clones are missing from TCRdb's copy, which holds only in-frame ones; the method was immunoSEQ multiplex PCR. The sample carries more than 300,000 clones, around four fifths recorded once. The sequenced sample was PBMCs, obtained before ibrutinib treatment. The source is a human donor with chronic lymphocytic leukemia.

V usage is TRBV15 and J usage is TRBJ2-2; D remains unclear. The V gene lost 5 bases and the J gene lost 4 bases, with 8 bases spanning the gap. This CDR3 contains 13 residues. The germline V gene encodes CDR1 LNHNV and CDR2 YYDKDF (reference sequence). Here the CDR3 DNA reads TGTGCCACCAGCGTGATTCGCACCGGGGAGCTGTTTTTT. It translates to CATSVIRTGELFF.

The rearrangement uses TRBV18 and TRBJ1-2, with TRBD1 identical over 7 bases. This CDR3 is 15 amino acids long. Losses at the gene ends were 0 bases for V and 5 bases for J; bases not matched to a gene: 6. Germline V gene lookup returns CDR1 KGHSH and CDR2 LQKENI. CDR3 in DNA: TGTGCCAGCTCACCACCAGACAGGGTATTATATGGCTACACCTTC. Translation gives CASSPPDRVLYGYTF.

The chain combines TRBV7-3 with TRBJ2-1; D remains unclear. The CDR3 length is 15 residues. In germline, CDR1 is SGHTA, CDR2 FQGTGA. V gave up 5 bases and J gave up 4 bases, with 15 bases separating them. CDR3 loop: CASSQGLVVYNEQFF. In DNA form, the CDR3 reads TGTGCCAGCAGCCAAGGGCTAGTGGTTTACAATGAGCAGTTCTTC.

CDR3: CATFSRNYGYTF. The CDR3 DNA is TGTGCCACCTTCAGCAGGAACTATGGCTACACCTTC. The V gene is TRBV15, the J gene TRBJ1-2, with D unresolved. CDR3 length: 12 amino acids. V was shortened by 8 bases and J by 2 bases, with 9 bases between the two germline ends. The germline gives CDR1 LNHNV, CDR2 YYDKDF (reference sequence). Drawing the rest from reference TRBV15 and TRBJ1-2, the complete variable domain is DAMVIQNPRYQVTQFGKPVTLSCSQTLNHNVMYWYQQKSSQAPKLLFHYYDKDFNNEADTPDNFQSRRPNTSFCFLDIRSPGLGDTAMYLCATFSRNYGYTFGSGTRLTVV.

The V and J genes are TRBV12-5 and TRBJ2-1; D ambiguous. The CDR3 runs to 13 residues. Looked up from germline, CDR1 is LGHNT and CDR2 is FRNRAP. Trimming left V 0 bases short and J 8 bases short, with 8 bases between. CDR3 amino acids: CASGLVPGDEQFF. Written as DNA, the CDR3 is TGTGCTAGTGGTTTGGTACCGGGCGATGAGCAGTTCTTC.

The rearrangement joins TRBV2 to TRBJ1-3, with no clear D. Trimming took off 3 bases at V and 0 bases at J, with 6 bases between the two ends. Germline CDR1 and CDR2: SNHLY and FYNNEI. The CDR3 sequence is 14 residues long. The CDR3 region has the DNA TGTGCCAGCAGTGAGATGGACTCTGGAAACACCATATATTTT. Protein sequence: CASSEMDSGNTIYF.

The chain combines TRBV27 with TRBJ2-7; 11 bases agree with TRBD2. CDR1 is MNHEY, CDR2 SMNVEV, per germline (reference sequence). The CDR3 covers 15 residues. Trimming cost V 5 bases and J 4 bases; bases outside gene matches: 7. The CDR3 protein is CASSLIAGGPYEQYF. As DNA, the CDR3 is TGTGCCAGCAGTCTAATAGCGGGAGGGCCTTACGAGCAGTACTTC.